One and the same sample provided the 10 T cell receptor beta chains below, sequenced in a study of Ad26.COV2.S vaccination and SARS-CoV-2 variants. Method: immunoSEQ multiplex PCR; TCRdb's copy keeps in-frame clones and lacks some. The data contain some 640,000 clones, 89% of them singletons. Described treatment: around 19 received Ad26.COV2.S at low or high dose, single or two shots; 5 received placebo; per-sample allocation not given. All samples were drawn on day 63, counting from the first vaccine or placebo injection. Sequenced material: peripheral blood, taken in a trial of Ad26.COV2.S vaccine versus placebo. The receptors originated from a person aged 18-65 years who received the Ad26.COV2.S COVID-19 vaccine or a placebo.

This chain connects TRBV13 to TRBJ1-6; tentative D call: TRBD1 (6 bases). The germline gives CDR1 PRHDT, CDR2 FYEKMQ (reference sequence). The V end lost 0 bases, the J end lost 10 bases, and 10 bases lay between the germline ends. This CDR3 contains 14 residues. The CDR3 DNA follows: TGTGCCAGCAGCTTAGGGGAGGGGGGCTCACCCCTCCACTTT. This encodes CASSLGEGGSPLHF.

This chain connects TRBV27 to TRBJ1-5, with a tentative D call TRBD1 (5 bases). Between the trimmed V and J ends, which lost 5 bases and 3 bases, there was a span of 11 bases. Germline lookup yields CDR1 MNHEY and CDR2 SMNVEV (reference sequence). The CDR3 sequence is 14 residues long. This chain's CDR3 is CASSIGGVNQPQHF. The CDR3 DNA reads as TGTGCCAGCAGTATCGGGGGGGTCAATCAGCCCCAGCATTTT.

Of note for this clone: The same CDR3 can be traced to other DNA sequences in this sample. The chain joins TRBV9 to TRBJ2-2; 9 nucleotides line up with TRBD2. The CDR3 length is 14 residues. From germline, CDR1 is SGDLS and CDR2 YYNGEE. V dropped 2 bases and J dropped 6; count of bases not matched to a gene: 2. CDR3 DNA: TGTGCCAGCAGCGTTAGCGGGGGCGCCGGGGAGCTGTTTTTT. Encoded protein: CASSVSGGAGELFF.

This clone came up once. The chain recombines TRBV5-8 with TRBJ1-5; no definite D call. V shed 1 base and J shed 0 bases, with 8 bases lying between them. Germline V gives CDR1 SGHTS, CDR2 YDEGEE. There are 15 residues in the CDR3. CDR3 nucleotide sequence: TGTGCCAGCAGCTTGATAGACGGTAGCAATCAGCCCCAGCATTTT. Its protein product is CASSLIDGSNQPQHF.

The gene calls are TRBV11-2 and TRBJ2-2; 7 bases are a match to TRBD1. The germline gives CDR1 SGHAT, CDR2 FQNNGV. The CDR3 is 16 residues long. J was trimmed by 4 bases and V by 2 bases; bases with no gene match: 7. In nucleotides, the CDR3 is TGTGCCAGCAGCTTATGGGCAGGGGGTAGCACCGGGGAGCTGTTTTTT. Amino acid sequence: CASSLWAGGSTGELFF.

The chain joins TRBV4-3 to TRBJ2-3; 14 nucleotides line up with TRBD2. This CDR3 has 16 residues. V was clipped by 0 bases and J by 8 bases; unmatched bases: 4. Germline V CDR1 and CDR2: LGHNA, YSLEER. CDR3 in amino acids: CASSQETSGGASTQYF. The CDR3 DNA sequence: TGCGCCAGCAGCCAAGAGACTAGCGGGGGGGCAAGTACGCAGTATTTT.

As for this clone: Other DNA sequences in this specimen translate into the identical CDR3. The chain is built from TRBV12-3 or TRBV12-4 and TRBJ1-5, with unresolved D. The CDR3 has 12 amino acids. The germline V and J ends were trimmed by 3 bases and 4 bases, with 4 bases remaining between them. Here the CDR3 DNA reads TGTGCCAGCAGTTTGCAGAATCAGCCCCAGCATTTT. This translates into CASSLQNQPQHF.

The CDR3 DNA reads TGTGCCAGCAGCCAAGGCGTAGCGCCCCATACGCAGTATTTT. Its translation: CASSQGVAPHTQYF. The chain uses TRBV3-1 (or the pseudogene TRBV3-2) and TRBJ2-3; maybe TRBD2 (5 bases). The V end was cut by 1 base, the J end by 7 bases, with 12 bases between. Germline CDR1 and CDR2: LGHDT and YNNKEL (reference sequence). This CDR3 is built from 14 residues.

The chain recombines TRBV4-2 with TRBJ2-3, with D uncertain. CDR1 LGHNA and CDR2 YNFKEQ come from the germline V gene. V was pared by 0 bases and J by 5 bases, with 6 bases between. CDR3 length equals 13 residues. In DNA form, the CDR3 reads TGTGCCAGCAGCCAAGATACGGGAGATACGCAGTATTTT. This sequence encodes CASSQDTGDTQYF.

The J gene is TRBJ1-1, the V gene TRBV27; unclear D gene. V was trimmed by 5 bases and J by 1 base, leaving 20 bases between them. The CDR3 runs to 17 residues. Germline V lookup: CDR1 MNHEY, CDR2 SMNVEV (reference sequence). DNA of the CDR3: TGTGCCAGCAGTCTAGTTGGGGTATGGTCGAAGAACACTGAAGCTTTCTTT. This translates into CASSLVGVWSKNTEAFF.